The next 21 T cell receptor beta chains were all read from a single sample in a study of OX40 agonist ivuxolimab in advanced cancers. Sequenced by immunoSEQ multiplex PCR; TCRdb stores in-frame clones only, minus some. Of over 80,000 clones listed, 75% to 95% are singletons. This sample comprised CD4+ or CD8+ T cells sorted from blood, obtained in a trial of the OX40 agonist ivuxolimab. The source is an adult with an advanced solid tumor such as melanoma, head and neck, liver or kidney cancer.

The chain carries TRBV11-3 and TRBJ2-5; 7 bases are a match to TRBD1. The V and J ends lost 5 bases and 5 bases, in that order; junction bases with no gene match: 8. Germline V gene sequence: CDR1 SGHNT, CDR2 YENEEA. CDR3 length: 14 amino acids. CDR3 protein: CASSKTGEWETQYF. CDR3 coding DNA: TGTGCCAGCAGCAAAACAGGGGAATGGGAGACCCAGTACTTC.

J is TRBJ2-2 and V is TRBV6-5, with D uncertain. The CDR3 runs 12 residues. The ends were cut back, 6 bases at V and 2 bases at J, with 4 bases in the middle. Germline CDR1 MNHEY, CDR2 SVGAGI. CDR3 in amino acids: CASRSNTGELFF. The DNA of the CDR3 is TGTGCCAGCAGGTCCAACACCGGGGAGCTGTTTTTT.

This chain uses TRBV7-9 with TRBJ2-2; TRBD2 matches at 8 bases. The CDR3 runs to 15 residues. J lost 4 bases, V lost 4 bases, and 5 bases had no gene match. CDR1 and CDR2 (germline): SEHNR, FQNEAQ (reference sequence). The CDR3 sequence: CASSSGLGGTGELFF. CDR3 nucleotide sequence: TGTGCCAGCAGCTCGGGACTAGGGGGCACCGGGGAGCTGTTTTTT.

This clone has a single count. The rearrangement links TRBV9 to TRBJ2-7; no clear D gene. This CDR3 comprises 13 residues. From germline, CDR1 is SGDLS and CDR2 YYNGEE. V was shortened by 8 bases and J by 0 bases, with 12 bases between the two germline ends. CDR3 sequence: CARAGRCSYEQYF. The CDR3 bases are TGTGCCAGAGCTGGAAGGTGCTCCTACGAGCAGTACTTC.

This chain joins TRBV9 and TRBJ1-2; the D gene is possibly TRBD1 (6 bases). This CDR3 comprises 15 residues. CDR1 and CDR2 (germline): SGDLS, YYNGEE. V was clipped by 0 bases and J by 3 bases, with 12 bases between them. CDR3 region: CASSVGRGGDYGYTF. DNA of the CDR3: TGTGCCAGCAGCGTAGGGAGAGGGGGTGACTATGGCTACACCTTC.

V and J are TRBV29-1 and TRBJ1-4, with a tentative D call TRBD1 (5 bases). This CDR3 region has 14 residues. Germline V gene data show CDR1 as SQVTM and CDR2 as ANQGSEA. V was shortened by 4 bases and J by 8 bases, with 17 bases between the two germline ends. Here the CDR3 reads CSVARDPGVEKLFF. For the CDR3, the DNA is TGCAGCGTTGCCCGGGACCCAGGCGTCGAAAAACTGTTTTTT.

This clone appeared a few times. This chain joins TRBV10-3 and TRBJ2-2; the D is unclear. Per the germline V gene, CDR1 is ENHRY and CDR2 is SYGVKD. This CDR3 contains 12 residues. V gave up 4 bases and J gave up 5 bases, with 5 bases separating them. The CDR3 loop reads CAISAATGELFF. CDR3 DNA: TGTGCCATCAGTGCCGCAACCGGGGAGCTGTTTTTT.

This clone was seen a single time. The chain joins TRBV11-3 to TRBJ2-3; D call uncertain. The germline V gene encodes CDR1 SGHNT and CDR2 YENEEA. V lost 1 base and J lost 1, with 12 bases in between. CDR3 length: 16 amino acids. In DNA form, the CDR3 reads TGTGCCAGCAGCTTAGTTGTAGGTCTGGGCACAGATACGCAGTATTTT. The encoded protein is CASSLVVGLGTDTQYF.

This clone was detected a few times. The V call is TRBV6-5, the J call TRBJ1-1, with a tentative D call TRBD1 (5 bases). CDR1 MNHEY and CDR2 SVGAGI come from the germline V gene. CDR3 length equals 12 residues. The V and J ends lost 4 bases and 4 bases respectively, with 7 bases between them. The CDR3 here is CASSSGLTEAFF. In DNA, the CDR3 is TGTGCCAGCAGTTCGGGACTCACTGAAGCTTTCTTT.

The table lists this clone with a count of one. The V and J genes are TRBV6-6 and TRBJ2-2; no clear D gene. The CDR3 covers 14 residues. The germline V and J ends were trimmed by 8 bases and 0 bases, with 10 bases remaining between them. Germline V gene sequence: CDR1 MNHNY, CDR2 SVGAGI (reference sequence). DNA for the CDR3: TGTGCCAGCCAGCGCCAACCGAACACCGGGGAGCTGTTTTTT. It yields the protein CASQRQPNTGELFF.

The gene calls are TRBV27 and TRBJ1-5, with 9 bases matching TRBD1. The CDR3 is made up of 16 amino acids. Germline V CDR1 and CDR2: MNHEY, SMNVEV (reference sequence). With 6 bases clipped from V and 6 bases from J, the junction kept 12 bases outside the gene matches. The CDR3 DNA follows: TGTGCCAGCAGGGGGTTGACCGGGACAGGGAGTCAGCCCCAGCATTTT. Protein product: CASRGLTGTGSQPQHF.

This clone was seen once. The chain uses TRBV10-3 and TRBJ2-2; no reliable D call. Trimming stripped 6 bases from V and 7 bases from J, with 6 bases between. The CDR3 has 11 amino acids. From germline, CDR1 is ENHRY and CDR2 SYGVKD. The CDR3 DNA is TGTGCCATCAGATCCGACGGGGAGCTGTTTTTT. It specifies CAIRSDGELFF.

This clone has only one observation. The chain carries TRBV19 and TRBJ1-1; a weak D match, TRBD1 (6 bases). Germline V lookup: CDR1 LNHDA, CDR2 SQIVND (reference sequence). Trimming removed 3 bases from V and 8 bases from J, with 25 bases in between. The CDR3 covers 17 residues. The CDR3 is CASSIKVPGQGNYEAFF. CDR3 sequence (DNA): TGTGCCAGTAGTATCAAGGTCCCGGGCCAGGGGAATTACGAAGCTTTCTTT. Looking up the rest from reference TRBV19 and TRBJ1-1 gives the full variable domain: DGGITQSPKYLFRKEGQNVTLSCEQNLNHDAMYWYRQDPGQGLRLIYYSQIVNDFQKGDIAEGYSVSREKKESFPLTVTSAQKNPTAFYLCASSIKVPGQGNYEAFFGQGTRLTVV.

The V and J genes are TRBV2 and TRBJ2-1, with 8 bases identical to TRBD1. The junction had 17 bases not matched to a gene; V was cut back by 8 bases and J by 5 bases. Per germline, CDR1 SNHLY and CDR2 FYNNEI. The CDR3 consists of 17 residues. The CDR3 here is CASVKDSSGQGHNEQFF. The CDR3 DNA reads TGTGCCAGCGTAAAAGATTCCTCCGGACAGGGTCACAATGAGCAGTTCTTC.

The V gene is TRBV7-9, the J gene TRBJ2-7; no firm D call. The CDR3 contains 14 residues. The germline V gene has CDR1 SEHNR and CDR2 FQNEAQ (reference sequence). The germline V and J ends were trimmed by 2 bases and 3 bases, with 11 bases remaining between them. In nucleotides, the CDR3 is TGTGCCAGCAGCTTAATGGGAATCGACTACGAGCAGTACTTC. It is translated as CASSLMGIDYEQYF.

The V gene is TRBV18, the J gene TRBJ1-3; D is unresolved. The CDR3 loop spans 14 amino acids. Trimming took 2 bases from V and 6 from J, leaving 11 bases between them. In germline, CDR1 is KGHSH, CDR2 LQKENI. The CDR3 sequence: CASSPNPGENTIYF. CDR3 DNA: TGTGCCAGCTCACCAAACCCGGGTGAAAACACCATATATTTT.

The gene calls are TRBV5-1 and TRBJ2-5; no reliable D call. Germline V gives CDR1 SGHRS, CDR2 YFSETQ. The CDR3 runs to 14 residues. The V gene lost 1 base and the J gene lost 4 bases, with 11 bases spanning the gap. The DNA for the CDR3 is TGCGCCAGCAGCTTGCTGTCTCCTTTAGAGACCCAGTACTTC. Translated, it gives CASSLLSPLETQYF.

The CDR3 sequence: CASSGGAPYNEQFF. The CDR3 nucleotides read TGCGCCAGCAGCGGCGGGGCCCCCTACAATGAGCAGTTCTTC. J is TRBJ2-1 and V is TRBV5-1; D possibly corresponds to TRBD2 (6 bases). CDR3 length: 14 amino acids. V lost 4 bases to trimming and J lost 2 bases, with 10 bases between them. Per germline, CDR1 SGHRS and CDR2 YFSETQ.

The chain uses TRBV5-6 and TRBJ2-7; tentatively, D is TRBD1 or TRBD2 (5 bases each). Deletions cut 4 bases from V and 9 bases from J, with 20 bases between. This CDR3 contains 14 residues. Germline CDR1 reads SGHDT; CDR2 reads YYEEEE. CDR3 in DNA: TGTGCCAGCAGCACCCTCGAGGGGCGAGCGTTGCAGTACTTC. Translated, it gives CASSTLEGRALQYF.

This clone is a singleton in its sample. In DNA form, the CDR3 reads TGTGCCAGCAGTTCCGGGACAGGGCGTATAGAGACCCAGTACTTC. This translates into CASSSGTGRIETQYF. The chain combines TRBV27 with TRBJ2-5, with 9 bases lining up with TRBD1. J was trimmed by 4 bases and V by 4 bases; bases with no gene match: 7. Germline CDR1 is MNHEY and CDR2 is SMNVEV (reference sequence). The CDR3 has 15 amino acids.

This CDR3 reads CASSLDAQGAPVSETQYF. In DNA form, the CDR3 reads TGTGCCAGCAGCTTAGACGCGCAGGGGGCGCCGGTATCAGAGACCCAGTACTTC. The V call is TRBV7-9, the J call TRBJ2-5; 8 positions agree with TRBD1. The CDR3 sequence is 18 residues long. The V gene end was trimmed by 1 base and the J gene end by 4 bases; junction bases not matched to a gene: 14. Germline V gene data show CDR1 as SEHNR and CDR2 as FQNEAQ (reference sequence).